This T cell receptor (beta chain) derives from a study of shared clonotypes between healthy human individuals (TCRdb year 2020). Looking at the study overall: The cohort included three men and two women between 18 and 49 years of age. The study deeply sequenced blood TCR repertoires of five healthy adults to estimate repertoire size and the extent of clonotype sharing between individuals. Between about 0.85 and 8.9 billion PBMCs per donor were obtained by leukapheresis. For each donor, three plates each were used for CD4 naive and CD4 memory, two plates were used for CD8 naive, and one plate was used for CD8 memory. To increase sequencing depth and limit assay-specific biases, different laboratories used diverse techniques to prepare libraries and sequence TCR repertoires.

For the CD8 naive samples, CD45RO-negative cells were positively selected for CCR7, yielding a CD45RA+CCR7+ population from which TemRA cells were excluded. Healthy HIV-negative adults with no recently reported acute infections or vaccinations were included as donors. Only Caucasian adults living in Nashville, Tennessee, USA were represented among the donors. Blood was obtained by leukapheresis, after which PBMCs were separated by Ficoll-Histopaque density gradient centrifugation and cryopreserved in liquid nitrogen vapor phase. Analytical flow cytometry was used to check the purity and quantity of every magnetically sorted T cell population. Genomic DNA was isolated from every sorted fraction and measured by UV absorbance on a Nanodrop 2000c. Using the deep immunoSEQ assay, multiplex PCR amplified TCR CDR3 regions from genomic DNA. Extracted genomic DNA from each cell subset was spread evenly across all wells of several immunoSEQ 96-well plates, with each plate serving as a replicate. Each replicate PCR for sorted subsets received about 220 ng genomic DNA, equal to about 30,000 T cell genomes. Purified libraries were quantified with a Qubit 3.0 fluorometer, sized on a Bioanalyzer 2100, and re-quantified with the KAPA Library Quantification kit. Each immunoSEQ 96-well plate was sequenced on its own single-read 150-cycle Illumina NextSeq 550 flow cell. In the source study's methods: Because the immunoSEQ output held only junctional sequences and lacked quality scores, the filtering could not match the filtering applied to full-length reads. Sequences were annotated with PyIR, a Python wrapper for IgBLAST v1.9, using IMGT germline references to assign V/J genes and CDR3. Any read was removed if the V/J assignment was weak (E-value above 1e-6), the CDR3 was missing, or the read contained stop codons, out-of-frame junctions, or ambiguous translated residues. V3J clonotypes were defined as sequences sharing the same inferred V gene, J gene, and CDR3 amino acid sequence. The percentage overlap between two repertoires was calculated by dividing the number of shared unique clonotypes by the size of the smaller repertoire. Repertoire richness was assessed with RTK rarefaction, the Chao1 estimator, and Recon v2.1 estimates of unobserved clonotypes. Generation probabilities for all TCRbeta clonotypes obtained by the gDNA method from a handful of donors were computed using OLGA. Drawn from immuneACCESS, this table holds only the in-frame rearrangements with V and J called that TCRdb kept. Clones are partly lost; checked studies trace under half to an unresolved V gene and leave the rest unexplained. D and trimming come from the DNA, and the V and J calls and clone size come from that table. In all, the sample holds roughly 600,000 clones, and 98% of those were seen once. The ten largest clones represent approximately 0.3% of the sample.

A word on this clone: The target of this receptor is not known. Per-nucleotide qualities are absent, and no much larger clonotype sits a single base away.

Here is what the overall study found, with its caveats: Because the study included a small number of donors, the genetic and exposure-history diversity represented was limited. Even with the large sequencing depth, rarefaction of the sorted-subset datasets indicated that sequencing was incomplete. Pairwise subsampling indicated that sequencing depth was expected to affect the degree of clonotype sharing among donors. About 5% of naive CD4, 3.5% of naive CD8, 2.3% of memory CD4, and 0.4% of memory CD8 clonotypes were shared across a handful of donors. Sampling was restricted to blood, and TCR repertoires in tissue are likely to differ from TCR repertoires in blood. Naive subsets generally had larger estimated clonotype richness than memory subsets did. Compared with non-shared clonotypes, clonotypes shared by all four sorted-subset donors had higher generation probabilities.

Sequences MDHEN (CDR1) and SYDVKM (CDR2) are obtained from the germline V gene. Spanning cysteine to phenylalanine, the CDR3 consists of 14 amino acids. The DNA shown is the 42-base CDR3, in frame from base 1. Trimming removed 5 bases from V and 4 bases from J; the gene matches leave 4 bases unexplained. This sequence uses TRBV28 and TRBJ1-2; 10 bases in between match TRBD1. The receptor was derived from a man younger than 40 in good health. The sample comprised naive CD8+ T cells sorted from blood. The cell subset or site label on this specimen signifies: CD45RA+CCR7+. This receptor has the CDR3 CASSDRGLSYGYTF. The sequenced DNA is TGTGCCAGCAGTGACAGGGGGCTGTCCTATGGCTACACCTTC.